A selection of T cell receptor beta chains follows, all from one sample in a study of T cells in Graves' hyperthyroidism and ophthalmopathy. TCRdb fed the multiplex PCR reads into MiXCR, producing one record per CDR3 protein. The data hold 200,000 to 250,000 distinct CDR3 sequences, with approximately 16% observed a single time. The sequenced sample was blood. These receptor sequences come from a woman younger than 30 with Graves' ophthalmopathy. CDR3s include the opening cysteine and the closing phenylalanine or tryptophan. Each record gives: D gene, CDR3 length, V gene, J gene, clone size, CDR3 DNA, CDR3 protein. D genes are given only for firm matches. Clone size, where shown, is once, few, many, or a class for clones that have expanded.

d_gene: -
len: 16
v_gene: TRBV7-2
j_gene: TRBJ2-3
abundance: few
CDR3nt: TGTGTCAGCAGCTTTTGGCGGACCTCTAGCACAGATACGCAGTATTTT
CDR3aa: CVSSFWRTSSTDTQYF

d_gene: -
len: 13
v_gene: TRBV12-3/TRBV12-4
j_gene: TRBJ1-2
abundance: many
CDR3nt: TGTGCCAGCAGTTCCTCAGGGGACTATGGCTACACCTTC
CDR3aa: CASSSSGDYGYTF

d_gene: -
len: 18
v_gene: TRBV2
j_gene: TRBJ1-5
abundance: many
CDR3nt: TGTGCCAGCAGTGGATCCCTACATCGTCCGAGTAGCAATCAGCCCCAGCATTTT
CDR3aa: CASSGSLHRPSSNQPQHF

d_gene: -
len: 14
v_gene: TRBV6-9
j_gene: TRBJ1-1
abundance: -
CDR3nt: TGTGCCAGCAGTTACGGGTCCTTGAACACTGAAGCTTTCTTT
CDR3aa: CASSYGSLNTEAFF

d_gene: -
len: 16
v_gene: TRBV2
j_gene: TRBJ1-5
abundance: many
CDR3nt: TGTGCCAGCAGTGCCGTTCTAGGGTCAGGCAATCAGCCCCAGCATTTT
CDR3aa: CASSAVLGSGNQPQHF

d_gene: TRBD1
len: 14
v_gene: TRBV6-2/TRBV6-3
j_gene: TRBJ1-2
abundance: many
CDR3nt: TGTGCCAGCAGTTACTCAGGGACAGCTTATGGCTACACCTTC
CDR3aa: CASSYSGTAYGYTF

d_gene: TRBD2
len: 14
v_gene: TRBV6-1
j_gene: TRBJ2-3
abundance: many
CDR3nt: TGTGCCAGCAGTGAAGGGACTAGTGCAGATACGCAGTATTTT
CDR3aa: CASSEGTSADTQYF

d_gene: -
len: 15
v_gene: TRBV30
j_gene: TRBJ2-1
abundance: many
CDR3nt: TGTGCCTGGAGACCGGGGGGCCAGCACTACAATGAGCAGTTCTTC
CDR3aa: CAWRPGGQHYNEQFF

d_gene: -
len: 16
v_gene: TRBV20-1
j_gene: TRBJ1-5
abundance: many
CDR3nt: TGCAGTGCTAGAGATCTGGCCAGGGGCGGCAATCAGCCCCAGCATTTT
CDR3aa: CSARDLARGGNQPQHF

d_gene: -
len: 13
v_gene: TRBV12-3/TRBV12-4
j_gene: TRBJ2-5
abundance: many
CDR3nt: TGTGCCAGCAGCCGGGGACGGCGAGAGACCCAGTACTTC
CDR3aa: CASSRGRRETQYF

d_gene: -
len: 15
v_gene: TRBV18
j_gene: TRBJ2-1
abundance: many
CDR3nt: TGTGCCAGCTCACCTGATCTACTCTCCTACAATGAGCAGTTCTTC
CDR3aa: CASSPDLLSYNEQFF

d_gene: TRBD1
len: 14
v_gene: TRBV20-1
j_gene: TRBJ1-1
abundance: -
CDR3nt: TGCAGTGCACTGCGACAGGGGGGTAACAGTGAAGCTTTCTTT
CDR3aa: CSALRQGGNSEAFF

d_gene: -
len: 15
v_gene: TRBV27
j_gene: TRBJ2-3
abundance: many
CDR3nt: TGTGCCAGCAGTTTTAGGGCTCGGAGCACAGATACGCAGTATTTT
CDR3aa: CASSFRARSTDTQYF

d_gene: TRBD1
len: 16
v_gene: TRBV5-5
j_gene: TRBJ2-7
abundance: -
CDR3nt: TGTGCCAGCAGCGGAGGAAATGACAGGGATTCCTACGAGCAGTACTTC
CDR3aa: CASSGGNDRDSYEQYF

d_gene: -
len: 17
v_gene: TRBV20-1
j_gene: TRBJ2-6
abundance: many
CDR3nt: TGCAGTGCTCCGCACATGGATGATAGCTCTGGGGCCAACGTCCTGACTTTC
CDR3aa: CSAPHMDDSSGANVLTF

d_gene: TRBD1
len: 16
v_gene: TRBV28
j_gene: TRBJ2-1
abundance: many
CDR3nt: TGTGCCAGCAGCCCAGCAGGGGGACGTTCGGACAATGAGCAGTTCTTC
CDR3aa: CASSPAGGRSDNEQFF

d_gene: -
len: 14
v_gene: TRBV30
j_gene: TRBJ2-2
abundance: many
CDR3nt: TGTGCCTGGCAATGGACAGAGAACACCGGGGAGCTGTTTTTT
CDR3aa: CAWQWTENTGELFF

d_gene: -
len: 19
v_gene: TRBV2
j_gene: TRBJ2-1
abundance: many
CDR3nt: TGTGCCAGCAGCCCCTCTGCGGTGGGAGCTCTGAGCTCCTACAATGAGCAGTTCTTC
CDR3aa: CASSPSAVGALSSYNEQFF

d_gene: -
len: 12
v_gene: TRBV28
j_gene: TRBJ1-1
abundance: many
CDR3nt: TGTGCCAGCATGAGACAGGACACTGAAGCTTTCTTT
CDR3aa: CASMRQDTEAFF

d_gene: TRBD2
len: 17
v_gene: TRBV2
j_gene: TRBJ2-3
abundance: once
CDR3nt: TGTGCCAGCATTTCCGGGACTAGCGGGGGGTCCACAGATACGCAGTATTTT
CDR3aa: CASISGTSGGSTDTQYF

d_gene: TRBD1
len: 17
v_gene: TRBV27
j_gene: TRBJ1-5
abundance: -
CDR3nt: TGTGCCAGCAGTTTATGGTCGGCAGGGGGAAGTCGGCAGCCCCAGCATTTT
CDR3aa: CASSLWSAGGSRQPQHF

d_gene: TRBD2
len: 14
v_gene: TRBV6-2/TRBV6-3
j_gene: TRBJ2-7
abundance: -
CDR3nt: TGTGCCAGCGTTAGGGCGGGAGCCTCCTACGAGCAGTACTTC
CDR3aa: CASVRAGASYEQYF

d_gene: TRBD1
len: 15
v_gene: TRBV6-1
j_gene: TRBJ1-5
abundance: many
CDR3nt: TGTGCCAGCAGTGAGGACAGGGCGGGCAATCAGCCCCAGCATTTT
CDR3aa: CASSEDRAGNQPQHF

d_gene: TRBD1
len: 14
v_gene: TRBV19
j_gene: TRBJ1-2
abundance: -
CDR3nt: TGTGCCAGTAGTAAGACAGGGGTGATCTATGGCTACACCTTC
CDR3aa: CASSKTGVIYGYTF

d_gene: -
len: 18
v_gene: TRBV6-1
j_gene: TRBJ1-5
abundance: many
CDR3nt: TGTGCCAGCAGTGAACTCGGCCGGGGGGTAATCAGCAATCAGCCCCAGCATTTT
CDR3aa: CASSELGRGVISNQPQHF

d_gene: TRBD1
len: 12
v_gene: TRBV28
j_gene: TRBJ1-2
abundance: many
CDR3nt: TGTGCCAGCAGGACAGGGGCCTATGGCTACACCTTC
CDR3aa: CASRTGAYGYTF

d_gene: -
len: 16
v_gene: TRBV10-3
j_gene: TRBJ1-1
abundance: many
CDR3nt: TGTGCCATCAGTGAAAGGGGGGGCGGACTGAACACTGAAGCTTTCTTT
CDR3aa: CAISERGGGLNTEAFF

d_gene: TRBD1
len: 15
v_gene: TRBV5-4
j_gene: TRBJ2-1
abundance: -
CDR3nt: TGTGCCAGCAGCCCCCGCCGACAGGGGAGCAATGAGCAGTTCTTC
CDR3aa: CASSPRRQGSNEQFF

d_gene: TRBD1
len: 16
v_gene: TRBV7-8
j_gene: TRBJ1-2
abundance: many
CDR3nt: TGTGCCAGCAGGAGAGGACAGGCCAGGTTGGGCTATGGCTACACCTTC
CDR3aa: CASRRGQARLGYGYTF

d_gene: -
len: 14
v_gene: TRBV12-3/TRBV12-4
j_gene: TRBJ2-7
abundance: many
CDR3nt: TGTGCCAGCAGTCCGACGACGGATTTATACGAGCAGTACTTC
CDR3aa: CASSPTTDLYEQYF

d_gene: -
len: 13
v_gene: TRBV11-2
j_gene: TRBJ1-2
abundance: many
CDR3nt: TGTGCCAGCAGCTCGACGGGGGCCTATGGCTACACCTTC
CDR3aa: CASSSTGAYGYTF

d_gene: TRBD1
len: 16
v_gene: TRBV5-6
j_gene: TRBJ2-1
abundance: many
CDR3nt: TGTGCCAGCAGCTTATGGCTGACAGGGGAAAACAATGAGCAGTTCTTC
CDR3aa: CASSLWLTGENNEQFF

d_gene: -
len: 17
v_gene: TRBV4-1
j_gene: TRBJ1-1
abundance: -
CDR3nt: TGCGCCAGCAGACCAAGATTAGGCGCGGGGATGAACACTGAAGCTTTCTTT
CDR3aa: CASRPRLGAGMNTEAFF

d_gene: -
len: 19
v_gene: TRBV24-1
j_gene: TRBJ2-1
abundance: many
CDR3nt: TGTGCCACCACGTCCGTAGGGGGGGGCCTCCAAAGCTCCTACAATGAGCAGTTCTTC
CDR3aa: CATTSVGGGLQSSYNEQFF

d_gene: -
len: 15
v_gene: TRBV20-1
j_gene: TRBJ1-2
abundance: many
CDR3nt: TGCAGTGCTAGAGATCCCGGGGAAAGTCTCTATGGCTACACCTTC
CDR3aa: CSARDPGESLYGYTF

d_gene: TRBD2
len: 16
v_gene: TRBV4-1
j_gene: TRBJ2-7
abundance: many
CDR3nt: TGCGCCAGCAGCCAAGAGAGTCGTAGCGGGGGCTACGAGCAGTACTTC
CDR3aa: CASSQESRSGGYEQYF

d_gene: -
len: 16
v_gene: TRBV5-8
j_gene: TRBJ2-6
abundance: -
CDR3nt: TGTGCCAGCAGCGCGGACAGTCTATATGGGGCCAACGTCCTGACTTTC
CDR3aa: CASSADSLYGANVLTF

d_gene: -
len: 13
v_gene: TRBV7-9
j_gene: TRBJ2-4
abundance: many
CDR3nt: TGTGCCAGCAGCGCGGGACCCTTAAACATTCAGTACTTC
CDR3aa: CASSAGPLNIQYF

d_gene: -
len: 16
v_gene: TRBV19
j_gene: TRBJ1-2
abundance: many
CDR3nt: TGTGCCAGTAGTAAAGGGCGCGTCAGGCGGAACTATGGCTACACCTTC
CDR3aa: CASSKGRVRRNYGYTF

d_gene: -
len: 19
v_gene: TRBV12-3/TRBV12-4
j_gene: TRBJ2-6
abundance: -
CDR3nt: TGTGCCAGCACCCTGAGACCCCTGACAGGCTCCTCTGGGGCCAACGTCCTGACTTTC
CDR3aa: CASTLRPLTGSSGANVLTF

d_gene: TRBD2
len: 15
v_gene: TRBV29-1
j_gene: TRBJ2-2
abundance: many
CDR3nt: TGCAGCGTTGAATCGCGCGGGGGGCAGTCCGGGGAGCTGTTTTTT
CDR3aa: CSVESRGGQSGELFF

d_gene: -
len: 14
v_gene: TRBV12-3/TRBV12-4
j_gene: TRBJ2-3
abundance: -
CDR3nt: TGTGCCAGCAGTTCCGGGGGGCTCACAGATACGCAGTATTTT
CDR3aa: CASSSGGLTDTQYF

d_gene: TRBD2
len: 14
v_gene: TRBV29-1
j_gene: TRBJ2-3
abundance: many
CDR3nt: TGCAGCGCCACTAGCGGGAGTGGCACAGATACGCAGTATTTT
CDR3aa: CSATSGSGTDTQYF

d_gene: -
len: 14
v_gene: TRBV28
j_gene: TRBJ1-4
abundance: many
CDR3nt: TGTGCCAGCAGGGGGACGGTAAATAATGAAAAACTGTTTTTT
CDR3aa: CASRGTVNNEKLFF

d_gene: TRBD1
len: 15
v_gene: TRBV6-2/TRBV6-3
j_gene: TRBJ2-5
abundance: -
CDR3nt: TGTGCCAGCAGGACAACGGGACAGGGGGCTGAGACCCAGTACTTC
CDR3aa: CASRTTGQGAETQYF

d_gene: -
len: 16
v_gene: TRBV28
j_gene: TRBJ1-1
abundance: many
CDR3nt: TGTGCCAGCAGTTTACGGCCGCACAAAATGAACACTGAAGCTTTCTTT
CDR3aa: CASSLRPHKMNTEAFF

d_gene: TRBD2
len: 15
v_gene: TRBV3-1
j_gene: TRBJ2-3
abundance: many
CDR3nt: TGTGCCAGCAGCCAAGACACAGCGGGGGGGCTATCGCAGTATTTT
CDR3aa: CASSQDTAGGLSQYF

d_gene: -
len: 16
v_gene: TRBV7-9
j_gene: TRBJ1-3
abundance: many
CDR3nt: TGTGCCAGCAGCTACCAGACACTTTCCTCTGGAAACACCATATATTTT
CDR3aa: CASSYQTLSSGNTIYF